Listed below are T cell receptor beta chains from one sample, sequenced in a study of T cells in Graves' hyperthyroidism and ophthalmopathy. MiXCR, run by TCRdb on the multiplex PCR reads, gives a single entry per CDR3 protein. This sample has around 600,000 distinct CDR3 sequences; about 16% occur once, and the top ten carry roughly 3.5%. Sequenced sample: blood. The source is a woman aged 35 to 49 with Graves' ophthalmopathy. The CDR3 runs from the conserved cysteine through the conserved F or W. The order of the fields is clone size, J gene, D gene, V gene, CDR3 length, CDR3 protein, CDR3 DNA. A D gene is named only where the DNA matches it firmly. Some rows have no size entry. The others give once, few or many, or a class for an expanded clone.

NA	TRBJ2-1	NA	TRBV2	15	CASSDHRVTYNEQFF	TGTGCCAGCAGTGACCACCGGGTGACCTACAATGAGCAGTTCTTC
few	TRBJ2-1	TRBD2	TRBV20-1	19	CSARVWTSGFSSSYNEQFF	TGCAGTGCTAGGGTCTGGACTAGCGGTTTCTCGAGCTCCTACAATGAGCAGTTCTTC
many	TRBJ2-7	NA	TRBV6-6	15	CASSYSGTRGYEQYF	TGTGCCAGCAGTTACTCGGGGACTCGAGGGTACGAGCAGTACTTC
many	TRBJ2-3	NA	TRBV9	17	CASSEELLASSTDTQYF	TGTGCCAGCAGCGAAGAGCTATTAGCGTCTAGCACAGATACGCAGTATTTT
many	TRBJ2-3	NA	TRBV20-1	11	CSARNRDTQYF	TGCAGTGCTAGGAATCGAGATACGCAGTATTTT
NA	TRBJ2-6	NA	TRBV12-3/TRBV12-4	15	CASTWGSSGANVLTF	TGTGCCAGCACCTGGGGGAGCTCTGGGGCCAACGTCCTGACTTTC
many	TRBJ1-1	NA	TRBV6-2/TRBV6-3	13	CASSYSYSSEAFF	TGTGCCAGCAGTTACTCTTACAGTTCTGAAGCTTTCTTT
few	TRBJ2-3	NA	TRBV5-1	15	CASSFRGYSTDTQYF	TGCGCCAGCAGCTTTCGGGGGTACAGCACAGATACGCAGTATTTT
many	TRBJ1-5	NA	TRBV6-4	15	CASSISGEGNQPQHF	TGTGCCAGCAGTATCTCAGGGGAAGGCAATCAGCCCCAGCATTTT
once	TRBJ2-5	NA	TRBV12-3/TRBV12-4	15	CASSLGVSPQETQYF	TGTGCCAGCAGTTTAGGGGTCAGTCCCCAAGAGACCCAGTACTTC
NA	TRBJ2-4	NA	TRBV9	12	CASSGTKNIQYF	TGTGCCAGCAGCGGAACCAAAAACATTCAGTACTTC
few	TRBJ1-2	NA	TRBV5-1	16	CASSLAPGVGTYGYTF	TGCGCCAGCAGCTTAGCCCCCGGGGTTGGGACCTATGGCTACACCTTC
NA	TRBJ1-4	NA	TRBV15	14	CATSPLVLGAKLFF	TGTGCCACCAGCCCCCTTGTCTTGGGGGCAAAACTGTTTTTT
many	TRBJ2-3	NA	TRBV20-1	14	CSASGRSGTDTQYF	TGCAGTGCTTCAGGACGGTCCGGCACAGATACGCAGTATTTT
NA	TRBJ1-3	TRBD1	TRBV6-1	16	CAISETGQYAGNTIYF	TGTGCCATCAGCGAAACGGGACAGTACGCTGGAAACACCATATATTTT
many	TRBJ2-3	TRBD2	TRBV5-6	17	CASSLTSGSSSTDTQYF	TGTGCCAGCAGCTTGACTAGCGGGAGTTCATCTACAGATACGCAGTATTTT
few	TRBJ1-2	TRBD1	TRBV6-1	13	CASRQGGGYGYTF	TGTGCCAGCAGACAGGGGGGGGGCTATGGCTACACCTTC
few	TRBJ1-5	NA	TRBV19	12	CASSSGYQPQHF	TGTGCCAGTAGTTCGGGGTATCAGCCCCAGCATTTT
many	TRBJ2-3	NA	TRBV20-1	14	CSARDSPPSDTQYF	TGCAGTGCGAGGGACTCCCCACCCTCAGATACGCAGTATTTT
many	TRBJ2-6	NA	TRBV12-3/TRBV12-4	16	CASSGNRGTGANVLTF	TGTGCCAGCAGCGGGAACCGGGGCACTGGGGCCAACGTCCTGACTTTC
many	TRBJ2-7	TRBD1	TRBV5-1	15	CASSSGQGLQGEQYF	TGCGCCAGCAGCTCCGGACAGGGGCTTCAAGGGGAGCAGTACTTC
few	TRBJ2-2	NA	TRBV30	14	CAWSAGLNTGELFF	TGTGCCTGGAGTGCCGGGTTGAACACCGGGGAGCTGTTTTTT
NA	TRBJ2-1	TRBD2	TRBV19	13	CASSVLAGGEQFF	TGTGCCAGTAGTGTCCTAGCGGGAGGTGAGCAGTTCTTC
many	TRBJ1-1	TRBD1	TRBV5-1	15	CASSLTTGVNTEAFF	TGCGCCAGCAGCCTGACGACAGGGGTGAACACTGAAGCTTTCTTT
NA	TRBJ2-3	NA	TRBV30	11	CVGGRTDTQYF	TGTGTCGGGGGGCGCACAGATACGCAGTATTTT
few	TRBJ1-6	TRBD1	TRBV2	14	CASSRQGYNSPLHF	TGTGCCAGCAGTCGACAGGGCTATAATTCACCCCTCCACTTT
NA	TRBJ2-1	NA	TRBV24-1	14	CATSAPVGGGEQFF	TGTGCCACCAGTGCCCCGGTAGGCGGTGGTGAGCAGTTCTTC
NA	TRBJ2-3	NA	TRBV6-5	15	CASTQMRGSTDTQYF	TGTGCCAGCACCCAAATGAGGGGGAGCACAGATACGCAGTATTTT
many	TRBJ2-2	NA	TRBV2	15	CASTGKGSNTGELFF	TGTGCCAGCACCGGCAAGGGATCAAACACCGGGGAGCTGTTTTTT
NA	TRBJ2-3	NA	TRBV14	15	CASSQQRTSTDTQYF	TGTGCCAGCAGCCAACAGAGGACTAGCACAGATACGCAGTATTTT
many	TRBJ2-4	NA	TRBV6-1	15	CASSEVGDFKNIQYF	TGTGCCAGCAGTGAAGTCGGGGATTTCAAAAACATTCAGTACTTC
NA	TRBJ2-3	TRBD2	TRBV2	12	CASKGEGDTQYF	TGTGCCAGCAAAGGGGAGGGAGATACGCAGTATTTT
NA	TRBJ2-3	NA	TRBV11-2	15	CAGSLGGASTDTQYF	TGTGCCGGCAGCTTGGGGGGAGCGAGCACAGATACGCAGTATTTT
NA	TRBJ2-2	NA	TRBV11-2	17	CASSLAPGAVNTGELFF	TGTGCCAGCAGCTTAGCCCCTGGGGCAGTGAACACCGGGGAGCTGTTTTTT
many	TRBJ2-1	NA	TRBV30	11	CAWSVRLGQFF	TGTGCCTGGAGTGTAAGGCTCGGGCAGTTCTTC
NA	TRBJ1-2	TRBD1	TRBV2	13	CASKPGQDYGYTF	TGTGCCAGCAAACCGGGACAGGACTATGGCTACACCTTC
NA	TRBJ2-2	TRBD1	TRBV11-2	15	CASSPGTDYTGELFF	TGTGCCAGCAGCCCCGGGACAGATTACACCGGGGAGCTGTTTTTT
many	TRBJ2-5	NA	TRBV28	15	CASSLDRDPQETQYF	TGTGCCAGCAGTCTCGATCGGGATCCCCAAGAGACCCAGTACTTC